Listed below are T cell receptor beta chains from one sample, sequenced in a study of radiotherapy plus CTLA-4 blockade in lung cancer. The protocol was immunoSEQ multiplex PCR, while the TCRdb copy is restricted to in-frame clones and leaves out a portion. The sample shows roughly 80,000 clones, around 76% of them seen only once. Specimen: peripheral blood, collected from a patient treated with radiotherapy plus ipilimumab. The receptors stem from a human donor with non-small cell lung cancer who had a partial response to radiotherapy plus ipilimumab. Some clones in this sample may be carry-over from other donors' samples. The CDR3 runs from the conserved cysteine through the conserved F or W. The D gene is left open where the match is weak. Size tells how often a clone was seen (once, few, many) or the class of an expanded clone, and some rows leave it out.

D gene | J gene | V gene | clone size | CDR3 DNA | CDR3 protein
TRBD1 | TRBJ1-2 | TRBV4-2 | - | TGTGCCAGCAGCCAAGATCGGAGACAGGGGTATGGCTACACCTTC | CASSQDRRQGYGYTF
TRBD2 | TRBJ2-7 | TRBV7-6 | - | TGTGCCAGCAGCTTATGGCTAGCGGGGAAATCCTACGAGCAGTACTTC | CASSLWLAGKSYEQYF
TRBD2 | TRBJ2-7 | TRBV10-2 | few | TGCGCCAGCATCCCTAGCGGGGGGGCGTCAAACGAGCAGTACTTC | CASIPSGGASNEQYF
TRBD2 | TRBJ2-1 | TRBV6-1 | - | TGTGCCAGCAGTGAAAGGGGGAGCGGGGGGGGGAGTGGTGAGCAGTTCTTC | CASSERGSGGGSGEQFF
- | TRBJ2-2 | TRBV7-3 | - | TGTGCCAGCAGCTTAACGTCTAAAAGCGCAGGGGCCCACCCGAACACCGGGGAGCTGTTTTTT | CASSLTSKSAGAHPNTGELFF
- | TRBJ2-4 | TRBV29-1 | - | TGCAGCGTTGAAGGTCCCCAGGGAGGAGGAAAAAACATTCAGTACTTC | CSVEGPQGGGKNIQYF
- | TRBJ2-5 | TRBV6-6 | - | TGTGCCAGCACCGATTACGCCCAGGTCTTTACTGAGACCCAGTACTTC | CASTDYAQVFTETQYF
TRBD2 | TRBJ2-1 | TRBV10-2 | - | TGCGCCACTAAACCGGGACTAGCGGTCGGTGAGCAGTTCTTC | CATKPGLAVGEQFF
TRBD2 | TRBJ2-5 | TRBV10-1 | - | TGCGCCAGTCCTGGGACTAGTTGTAGGGAGACCCAGTACTTC | CASPGTSCRETQYF
- | TRBJ1-4 | TRBV9 | - | TGTGCCAGCAGCGTAGGCCCAGGGACTAATGAAAAACTGTTTTTT | CASSVGPGTNEKLFF
TRBD1 | TRBJ1-4 | TRBV18 | few | TGTGCCAGCTCACCGGGACAGGCCAATGAAAAACTGTTTTTT | CASSPGQANEKLFF